This T cell receptor beta chain is from a study of blood T cell repertoires in COVID-19. Study overall: COVID-19 samples from acute and convalescent phases originated in the United States, Italy and Spain.

The table came from immunoSEQ multiplex PCR; TCRdb's copy has only in-frame clones and leaves some out. The sample shows some 220,000 clones, around 87% of them seen only once. Germline CDR1 is SEHNR and CDR2 is FQNEAQ (reference sequence). V was cut by 1 base and J by 1 base, with 7 bases left in between. The CDR3 loop spans 14 amino acids. The clonotype comes from a woman younger than 35 in a cohort exposed to, infected with or recovered from COVID-19 (not recorded which). The material sequenced was PBMCs or T cells enriched from blood (not recorded which). This sequence joins TRBV7-9 and TRBJ1-1, with D unresolved. The CDR3 DNA reads TGTGCCAGCAGCTTAGGCGCAGGGAACACTGAAGCTTTCTTT. As protein: CASSLGAGNTEAFF.